Listed here are 31 T cell receptor beta chains from one sample, sequenced in a study of identical twins. TCRdb re-called the 5' RACE reads with MiXCR, one entry per CDR3 protein. The sample lists some 760,000 distinct CDR3 sequences, roughly 18% occurring once. The data were also submitted as part of a second study, on T cells expressing NK-cell markers.

Sequencing was performed on PBMCs. These receptors came from a woman aged 18-30 years in good health.

This rearrangement joins TRBV20-1 to TRBJ2-3; D ambiguous. Germline V gene data show CDR1 as DFQATT and CDR2 as SNEGSKA (reference sequence). V was trimmed by 3 bases and J by 6 bases, leaving 13 bases between them. The CDR3 is 13 residues long. CDR3 sequence (DNA): TGCAGTGCTAGCCGACGGTCGGGTGATACGCAGTATTTT. Protein sequence: CSASRRSGDTQYF.

This clonotype came up a few times. V and J are TRBV14 and TRBJ2-7; D remains unclear. The CDR3 is made up of 13 amino acids. V lost 3 bases, J lost 0 bases, and 6 bases lay in between. CDR1 and CDR2 (germline): SGHDN, FVKESK. The CDR3 sequence is CASSHIISYEQYF. CDR3 sequence (DNA): TGTGCCAGCAGCCATATTATCTCCTACGAGCAGTACTTC.

The chain links TRBV7-6 to TRBJ1-5; no definite D call. The germline V and J ends were trimmed by 4 bases and 9 bases, with 10 bases remaining between them. In germline, CDR1 is SGHVS, CDR2 FNYEAQ. The CDR3 totals 12 residues. The chain's CDR3 is CASSSPRGPQHF. CDR3 DNA: TGTGCCAGCAGCTCACCCCGGGGGCCCCAGCATTTT.

The chain carries TRBV5-1 and TRBJ2-7; 14 bases agree with TRBD2. Germline V gives CDR1 SGHRS, CDR2 YFSETQ. The V segment lost 0 bases and the J segment 4 bases; nucleotides outside the gene matches: 6. The CDR3 has 17 residues. CDR3 nucleotides: TGCGCCAGCAGCTTGGCCGGGACTAGCGGGGGCTCGTACGAGCAGTACTTC. Its protein is CASSLAGTSGGSYEQYF.

This clonotype was seen just once. The gene calls are TRBV7-6 and TRBJ2-7; the match to TRBD2 covers 14 bases. Germline CDR1 reads SGHVS; CDR2 reads FNYEAQ. This CDR3 has 18 residues. V lost 5 bases, J lost 2 bases, and 11 bases stayed unmatched. DNA for the CDR3: TGTGCCAGCAGCCGGGGACTAGCGGGGGCGATGGGACCCTACGAGCAGTACTTC. Protein: CASSRGLAGAMGPYEQYF.

This clonotype turned up a few times. The rearrangement joins TRBV5-1 to TRBJ2-7; 7 bases line up with TRBD1. The CDR3 has 15 residues. V was pared by 5 bases and J by 2 bases, with 10 bases of the junction left unmatched. The V gene's germline CDR1 is SGHRS and CDR2 YFSETQ. Here the CDR3 reads CASRPDRDRPYEQYF. The CDR3 DNA reads TGCGCCAGCAGACCCGACCGGGACAGACCCTACGAGCAGTACTTC.

This clonotype was detected a few times. The chain has TRBV20-1 and TRBJ2-1; weak D call: TRBD1 (7 bases). The V and J ends lost 6 bases and 6 bases respectively, with 18 bases between them. Germline V gene data show CDR1 as DFQATT and CDR2 as SNEGSKA (reference sequence). There are 14 residues in the CDR3. CDR3 sequence reads: CSARSGGSRNEQFF. The CDR3 DNA is TGCAGTGCGCGGTCAGGGGGGAGCCGCAATGAGCAGTTCTTC.

J is TRBJ1-1 and V is TRBV6-1; D is perhaps TRBD1 (5 bases). CDR3 length: 14 residues. Germline assignment: CDR1 MNHNS and CDR2 SASEGT. Trimming removed 5 bases at V and 10 bases at J, with 20 bases between. CDR3 protein: CASSRRGVGPGAFF. The CDR3 DNA sequence: TGTGCCAGCAGTCGCCGGGGGGTGGGACCAGGAGCTTTCTTT.

This clonotype was observed a handful of times. The chain has TRBV20-1 and TRBJ1-2; 9 bases map to TRBD1. V lost 8 bases and J lost 0; bases outside the gene matches: 7. CDR1 and CDR2 (germline): DFQATT, SNEGSKA (reference sequence). The CDR3 covers 14 residues. The CDR3, as DNA: TGCAGTACTCGGGACAGGGTCACTAACTATGGCTACACCTTC. It specifies CSTRDRVTNYGYTF.

This clonotype was seen only a few times. The CDR3 sequence: CASSPLGGGTHNEQFF. The CDR3 DNA is TGTGCCAGCAGTCCCCTTGGGGGGGGTACTCACAATGAGCAGTTCTTC. The gene calls are TRBV6-1 and TRBJ2-1; TRBD2 aligns across 7 bases. Per germline, CDR1 MNHNS and CDR2 SASEGT. This CDR3 contains 16 residues. V lost 5 bases, J lost 5 bases, and 12 bases stayed unmatched.

The chain couples TRBV30 to TRBJ2-3, with 12 bases lining up with TRBD2. This CDR3 region has 17 residues. With 2 bases clipped from V and 2 bases from J, the junction kept 8 bases outside the gene matches. Germline V gives CDR1 GTSNPN, CDR2 SVGIG (reference sequence). CDR3 coding DNA: TGTGCCTGGAGTACGGCCGGACTAGCGGGGATCACAGATACGCAGTATTTT. Protein product: CAWSTAGLAGITDTQYF.

This chain links TRBV6-1 with TRBJ2-1; 9 bases map to TRBD1. V lost 8 bases and J lost 15; bases outside the gene matches: 5. The CDR3 runs 10 residues. Looked up from germline, CDR1 is MNHNS and CDR2 is SASEGT. The CDR3 protein is CASAGTGSFF. In nucleotides, the CDR3 is TGTGCCAGCGCAGGGACAGGGTCGTTCTTC.

In this sample, this clonotype turned up a few times. V is TRBV20-1 and J is TRBJ2-1; D uncertain. V dropped 1 base and J dropped 6 bases, with 13 bases sitting between them. Looked up from germline, CDR1 is DFQATT and CDR2 is SNEGSKA (reference sequence). This CDR3 comprises 14 residues. As DNA, the CDR3 is TGCAGTGCTAGAGTACGGACGACCGGCAATGAGCAGTTCTTC. Its protein product is CSARVRTTGNEQFF.

The genes are TRBV7-9 and TRBJ2-5, with D unclear. V shed 3 bases and J shed 2 bases, with 10 bases lying between them. This CDR3 has 14 amino acids. In germline, CDR1 is SEHNR, CDR2 FQNEAQ (reference sequence). CDR3 amino acids: CASSFFRKQETQYF. In DNA, the CDR3 is TGTGCCAGCAGCTTCTTCCGCAAGCAAGAGACCCAGTACTTC.

The chain combines TRBV5-6 with TRBJ2-5; TRBD2 aligns across 12 bases. Trimming took 2 bases from V and 2 from J; bases not matched to a gene: 7. The CDR3 extends over 17 amino acids. Germline CDR1 SGHDT, CDR2 YYEEEE. CDR3 loop: CASSLRLAGAPQETQYF. The CDR3, as DNA: TGTGCCAGCAGCTTAAGACTAGCGGGGGCCCCTCAAGAGACCCAGTACTTC.

This clonotype was detected only a few times. The rearrangement uses TRBV7-2 and TRBJ2-1, with a possible D match to TRBD2 (6 bases). Trimming left V 4 bases short and J 4 bases short, with 17 bases between. Germline lookup yields CDR1 SGHTA and CDR2 FQGNSA. The CDR3 contains 16 residues. The CDR3, as DNA: TGTGCCAGCAGCTATGGCGTTAGCGGTACGTACAATGAGCAGTTCTTC. Protein sequence: CASSYGVSGTYNEQFF. Based on the CDR3 plus reference TRBV7-2 and TRBJ2-1, the full variable domain is GAGVSQSPSNKVTEKGKDVELRCDPISGHTALYWYRQSLGQGLEFLIYFQGNSAPDKSGLPSDRFSAERTGGSVSTLTIQRTQQEDSAVYLCASSYGVSGTYNEQFFGPGTRLTVL.

This clonotype was detected only a few times. This rearrangement joins TRBV6-1 to TRBJ2-5, with D perhaps TRBD2 (5 bases). V was pared by 8 bases and J by 4 bases, with 20 bases between. The germline gives CDR1 MNHNS, CDR2 SASEGT. The CDR3 is 15 residues long. The CDR3 bases are TGTGCCAGCTCCTCCCTACTAGATCCGAGAGAGACCCAGTACTTC. It encodes CASSSLLDPRETQYF.

This clonotype showed up just once. This chain joins TRBV15 and TRBJ2-7, with D perhaps TRBD1 or TRBD2 (6 bases each). V was pared by 8 bases and J by 0 bases, with 14 bases between. Germline V CDR1 and CDR2: LNHNV, YYDKDF (reference sequence). CDR3 size: 14 residues. CDR3 amino acids: CATSKGGPSYEQYF. The CDR3 nucleotides are TGTGCCACCTCTAAGGGGGGCCCCTCCTACGAGCAGTACTTC.

The chain joins TRBV7-2 to TRBJ2-7, with 9 bases fitting TRBD2. CDR3 size: 15 residues. The germline CDR1 and CDR2 sequences are SGHTA and FQGNSA. The J segment lost 4 bases and the V segment lost 6 bases, leaving 10 bases of the junction unmatched. Here the CDR3 reads CASSYTPGLAYEQYF. In DNA, the CDR3 is TGTGCCAGCAGTTATACGCCGGGACTAGCATACGAGCAGTACTTC.

The rearrangement links TRBV7-8 to TRBJ2-1; no reliable D call. CDR1 is SGHVS and CDR2 is FQNEAQ in the germline V gene. The CDR3 contains 14 residues. V shed 4 bases and J shed 10 bases, with 17 bases lying between them. The CDR3 DNA sequence: TGTGCCAGCAGCTCCCAAGCGATCGGGTACGAGCAGTTCTTC. This translates into CASSSQAIGYEQFF.

The rearrangement joins TRBV11-2 to TRBJ2-4, with 8 bases that match TRBD2. The germline gives CDR1 SGHAT, CDR2 FQNNGV. Trimming at V came to 5 bases and at J to 5 bases, leaving 8 bases not matched to a gene. This CDR3 spans 15 amino acids. The CDR3 protein is CASSPVAGRENIQYF. In nucleotides, the CDR3 is TGTGCCAGCAGCCCGGTAGCGGGGAGAGAAAACATTCAGTACTTC. Supplemented by reference TRBV11-2 and TRBJ2-4, the full variable domain reads EAGVAQSPRYKIIEKRQSVAFWCNPISGHATLYWYQQILGQGPKLLIQFQNNGVVDDSQLPKDRFSAERLKGVDSTLKIQPAKLEDSAVYLCASSPVAGRENIQYFGAGTRLSVL.

The rearrangement joins TRBV3-1 to TRBJ2-1; D possibly uses TRBD1 or TRBD2 (5 bases each). V was trimmed by 7 bases and J by 3 bases, leaving 10 bases between them. Per the germline V gene, CDR1 is LGHDT and CDR2 is YNNKEL (reference sequence). The CDR3 is 13 amino acids. CDR3 nucleotides: TGTGCCAGCATGAGAGGGGACTACAATGAGCAGTTCTTC. It encodes CASMRGDYNEQFF.

In its sample, this clonotype was seen a few times. Written as DNA, the CDR3 is TGTGCCAGCAGTTGGAGCACTGAAGCTTTCTTT. It encodes CASSWSTEAFF. The rearrangement links TRBV28 to TRBJ1-1; D is undetermined. Germline V gene lookup returns CDR1 MDHEN and CDR2 SYDVKM. The V end lost 4 bases, the J end lost 4 bases, and 4 bases lay between the germline ends. The CDR3 extends over 11 amino acids.

Only a few counts were recorded for this clonotype. The V call is TRBV5-5, the J call TRBJ1-3; D not certain. CDR3 size: 15 residues. V was shortened by 4 bases and J by 0 bases, with 11 bases between the two germline ends. Germline lookup yields CDR1 SGHKS and CDR2 YYEKEE (reference sequence). The CDR3 sequence is CASSRQHISGNTIYF. CDR3 coding DNA: TGTGCCAGCAGCCGTCAGCATATCTCTGGAAACACCATATATTTT.

The V gene is TRBV5-1, the J gene TRBJ2-3, with a weak D call TRBD1 (6 bases). Germline loops: CDR1 SGHRS, CDR2 YFSETQ. This CDR3 comprises 16 residues. Between the trimmed V and J ends, which lost 3 bases and 3 bases, there was a span of 17 bases. In DNA form, the CDR3 reads TGCGCCAGCAGCTCGTCCCCGGGACACGAGACAGATACGCAGTATTTT. As protein: CASSSSPGHETDTQYF.

This clonotype turned up a few times. The V gene is TRBV7-3, the J gene TRBJ2-1; D ambiguous. The V gene lost 2 bases and the J gene lost 6 bases, with 8 bases spanning the gap. Germline V gives CDR1 SGHTA, CDR2 FQGTGA. CDR3 length: 13 amino acids. For the CDR3, the DNA is TGTGCCAGCAGCTTACTAGGAAGCAATGAGCAGTTCTTC. This gives the protein CASSLLGSNEQFF.

The chain combines TRBV9 with TRBJ1-4; D may be TRBD1 (5 bases). Germline V gene sequence: CDR1 SGDLS, CDR2 YYNGEE. CDR3 size: 16 residues. V shed 3 bases and J shed 6 bases, with 18 bases lying between them. The CDR3 DNA reads TGTGCCAGCAGCGCAGGGACGGAAAGCGGGTATGAAAAACTGTTTTTT. It specifies CASSAGTESGYEKLFF.

This clonotype was detected a few times. The chain carries TRBV20-1 and TRBJ2-3; D ambiguous. V gave up 2 bases and J gave up 5 bases, with 8 bases separating them. Germline CDR1 reads DFQATT; CDR2 reads SNEGSKA (reference sequence). The CDR3 runs 12 residues. The CDR3 reads CSARTPGDTQYF. The DNA of the CDR3 is TGCAGTGCTAGAACTCCCGGAGATACGCAGTATTTT.

J is TRBJ1-3 and V is TRBV10-3, with D possibly TRBD1 on 5 matching bases. The CDR3 is made up of 15 amino acids. Germline CDR1 is ENHRY and CDR2 is SYGVKD. V was trimmed by 3 bases and J by 0 bases, leaving 9 bases between them. The CDR3 DNA follows: TGTGCCATCAGTGATTGGACATTCTCTGGAAACACCATATATTTT. Translated: CAISDWTFSGNTIYF.

The chain carries TRBV10-3 and TRBJ2-1; 10 bases map to TRBD1. The CDR3 has 17 amino acids. Germline-derived CDR1 and CDR2 are ENHRY and SYGVKD. The V gene end was trimmed by 0 bases and the J gene end by 7 bases; junction bases not matched to a gene: 9. The CDR3 here is CAISESGGQGFSNEQFF. CDR3 in DNA: TGTGCCATCAGTGAGTCCGGGGGACAGGGGTTCTCGAATGAGCAGTTCTTC.

The chain links TRBV7-2 to TRBJ2-4, with D hard to call. The ends were cut back, 6 bases at V and 0 bases at J, with 12 bases in the middle. This CDR3 is built from 15 residues. Germline CDR1 reads SGHTA; CDR2 reads FQGNSA. CDR3 region: CASSLNGLAKNIQYF. As DNA, the CDR3 is TGTGCCAGCAGTCTTAACGGGCTAGCCAAAAACATTCAGTACTTC.